This section outlines one T cell receptor beta chain sequence together with its context. The data were taken from a study of shared clonotypes between healthy human individuals. The V gene lost 3 bases and the J gene lost 6 bases, with 4 bases spanning the gap. There are 11 residues in the CDR3. The germline CDR1 and CDR2 sequences are SGHNT and YYREEE (reference sequence). Data came from immunoSEQ multiplex PCR; TCRdb stores just in-frame clones and leaves some out. The sample shows about 2.3 million clones, more than 85% of them seen only once. The specimen sequenced was naive CD4+ T cells from PBMCs. Subset: CD45RA+ positively selected. The receptor was isolated from a man between 18 and 29 years old in good health. Some clones in this sample may be carry-over from other donors' samples. This chain uses TRBV5-4 with TRBJ2-1; no reliable D call. As DNA, the CDR3 is TGTGCCAGCAGCTCAACCAATGAGCAGTTCTTC. This sequence encodes CASSSTNEQFF.